This is a list of T cell receptor beta chains from one sample in a study of blood T cells in healthy people across ages. MiXCR, applied by TCRdb to the 5' RACE reads, yields one record per CDR3 protein. Counted here are more than 900,000 distinct CDR3 sequences, roughly 28% occurring once; the ten biggest clones make up 9.5% to 13%. The sample was also reused in another study, on T cells of mothers and their children.

The sequenced sample was blood. The receptors were gathered from a woman in her thirties or forties in good health. Both conserved end residues are part of each CDR3. Each record gives: D gene, V gene, J gene, CDR3 protein. D genes are given only for firm matches.

-	TRBV5-1	TRBJ2-1	CASSQTLREQFF
-	TRBV7-3	TRBJ2-3	CTSSLTGVLPDTQYF
-	TRBV5-1	TRBJ2-4	CASSLRSGDKNIQYF
-	TRBV2	TRBJ1-2	CASRVMDKRHGYTF
TRBD1	TRBV7-2	TRBJ2-7	CASSLGQGARYEQYF
TRBD2	TRBV7-9	TRBJ2-1	CATPPSSGGLDEQFF
TRBD1	TRBV12-3/TRBV12-4	TRBJ1-6	CASSNHRDRGNSPLHF
-	TRBV20-1	TRBJ2-1	CSARDARNYNEQFF
TRBD1	TRBV4-3	TRBJ1-2	CASSQTGGVSYGYTF
-	TRBV7-2	TRBJ1-1	CASSSGPGEAFF
-	TRBV6-5	TRBJ2-5	CASSYLRTDGTQYF
-	TRBV7-2	TRBJ2-1	CASSSQIISYNEQFF
-	TRBV10-2	TRBJ1-2	CASSALPNYGYTF
-	TRBV20-1	TRBJ2-4	CSASQAGSDIQYF
-	TRBV4-1	TRBJ2-1	CASSQVVENGQFF
-	TRBV6-5	TRBJ2-6	CASSYSGLARLSGANVLTF
-	TRBV12-3/TRBV12-4	TRBJ1-1	CASSLGGRTLNTEAFF
TRBD2	TRBV9	TRBJ2-1	CASSAGGLGVSEQFF
-	TRBV28	TRBJ1-6	CASSLFRVVESPLHF
-	TRBV29-1	TRBJ2-2	CSVVDGPEVTGELFF
TRBD1	TRBV7-9	TRBJ2-3	CASSPTRRQGADTQYF
-	TRBV24-1	TRBJ2-5	CATSDSLRQETQYF
-	TRBV12-3/TRBV12-4	TRBJ2-7	CASSLADSDAEQYF
TRBD2	TRBV6-1	TRBJ2-2	CASSGVAGETGELFF
TRBD1	TRBV24-1	TRBJ2-1	CATSEVGTGYNEQFF
TRBD1	TRBV3-1	TRBJ1-6	CASSQRGTGSYNSPLHF
TRBD1	TRBV12-3/TRBV12-4	TRBJ2-7	CASSITGGEQYF
TRBD1	TRBV5-1	TRBJ1-5	CAGSPGGQGGTQPQHF
-	TRBV2	TRBJ1-2	CASNTGEANYGYTF
-	TRBV7-2	TRBJ1-1	CASSVTQGRGTEAFF
-	TRBV12-3/TRBV12-4	TRBJ2-3	CASREPADAQYF
TRBD1	TRBV20-1	TRBJ2-4	CSAFGQASENIQYF
TRBD1	TRBV18	TRBJ1-4	CAGSDGTARAGEKLFF
-	TRBV18	TRBJ2-5	CASSPPMDSAGTQYF
-	TRBV18	TRBJ1-1	CASSRTDVGTEAFF
-	TRBV6-5	TRBJ1-1	CASSYSIGRNTEAFF
-	TRBV5-1	TRBJ2-7	CASSLGLPGEQYF
-	TRBV4-3	TRBJ2-3	CASSPTDITDTQYF
TRBD2	TRBV12-3/TRBV12-4	TRBJ2-3	CASRESLAGESTDTQYF
TRBD2	TRBV2	TRBJ2-7	CASSESLAGSSYEQYF
-	TRBV20-1	TRBJ2-1	CSNDLSGPYNEQFF
TRBD2	TRBV29-1	-	CSVEESSGRGEQYF
-	TRBV7-2	TRBJ2-1	CASSHFWGRSSYNEQFF
-	TRBV6-2/TRBV6-3	TRBJ2-4	CASSPTGAKNIQYF
-	TRBV5-1	TRBJ2-6	CASSARVGGANVLTF
-	TRBV9	TRBJ1-1	CASSVGPFSGTLAEAFF
TRBD1	TRBV9	TRBJ2-7	CASSVGLGQGAYEQYF
-	TRBV20-1	TRBJ2-5	CSAREFYMPSQETQYF
TRBD2	TRBV7-9	TRBJ2-1	CASPSLGGGPGNEQFF
-	TRBV3-1	TRBJ1-1	CASTLGGRGTEAFF
-	TRBV12-3/TRBV12-4	TRBJ1-5	CASRTGVQPQHF
-	TRBV29-1	TRBJ2-2	CSVEEGDTGELFF
TRBD1	TRBV29-1	TRBJ2-7	CSVDIRGGGEQYF
TRBD2	TRBV20-1	TRBJ2-7	CSALTLLAGGDEQYF
TRBD2	TRBV20-1	TRBJ2-2	CSARDLLAGGNTGERFF
TRBD1	TRBV9	TRBJ1-1	CASSVAGQGDTEAFF
-	TRBV9	-	CASSPSQAASYNEQYF
TRBD1	TRBV24-1	TRBJ2-1	CATSDLVGRGSSYNEQFF
TRBD1	TRBV20-1	TRBJ1-4	CSAPNAGTGMGKLFF
-	TRBV28	TRBJ1-1	CASSKYVITEAFF